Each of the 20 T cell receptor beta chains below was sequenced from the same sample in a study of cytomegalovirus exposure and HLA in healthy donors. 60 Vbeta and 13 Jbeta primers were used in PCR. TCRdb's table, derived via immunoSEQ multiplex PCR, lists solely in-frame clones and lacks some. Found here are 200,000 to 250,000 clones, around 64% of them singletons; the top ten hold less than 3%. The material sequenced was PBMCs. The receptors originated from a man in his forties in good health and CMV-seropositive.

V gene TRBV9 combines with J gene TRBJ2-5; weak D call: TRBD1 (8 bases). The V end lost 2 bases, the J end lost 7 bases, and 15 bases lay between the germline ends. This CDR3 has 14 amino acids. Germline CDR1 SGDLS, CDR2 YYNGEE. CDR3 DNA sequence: TGTGCCAGCAGCGTTACTACAGGGGGGGGGACCCAGTACTTC. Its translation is CASSVTTGGGTQYF. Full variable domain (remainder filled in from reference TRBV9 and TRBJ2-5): DSGVTQTPKHLITATGQRVTLRCSPRSGDLSVYWYQQSLDQGLQFLIQYYNGEERAKGNILERFSAQQFPDLHSELNLSSLELGDSALYFCASSVTTGGGTQYFGPGTRLLVL.

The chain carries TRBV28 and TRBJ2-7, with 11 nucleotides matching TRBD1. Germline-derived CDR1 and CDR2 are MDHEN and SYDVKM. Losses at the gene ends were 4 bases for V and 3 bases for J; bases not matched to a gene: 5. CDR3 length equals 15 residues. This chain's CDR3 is CASSYTGTGGYEQYF. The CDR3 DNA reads TGTGCCAGCAGTTACACCGGGACAGGGGGCTACGAGCAGTACTTC.

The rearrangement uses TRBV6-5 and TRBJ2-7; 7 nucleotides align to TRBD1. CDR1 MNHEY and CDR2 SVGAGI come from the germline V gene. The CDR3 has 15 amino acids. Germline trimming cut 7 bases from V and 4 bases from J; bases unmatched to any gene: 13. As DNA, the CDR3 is TGTGCCAGCACGCTCAGAACAGGGGTTGGGTACGAGCAGTACTTC. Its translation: CASTLRTGVGYEQYF.

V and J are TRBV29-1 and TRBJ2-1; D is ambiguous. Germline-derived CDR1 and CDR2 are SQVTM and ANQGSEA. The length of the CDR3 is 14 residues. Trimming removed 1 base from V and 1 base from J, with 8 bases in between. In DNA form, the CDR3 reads TGCAGCGTTGAAGTAACTTCATCCTACAATGAGCAGTTCTTC. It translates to CSVEVTSSYNEQFF.

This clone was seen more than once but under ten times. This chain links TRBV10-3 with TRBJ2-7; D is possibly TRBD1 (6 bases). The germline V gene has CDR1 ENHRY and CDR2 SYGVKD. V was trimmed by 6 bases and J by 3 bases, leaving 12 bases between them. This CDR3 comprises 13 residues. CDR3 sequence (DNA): TGTGCCATCAGGCTCCAGGACAGCTACGAGCAGTACTTC. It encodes CAIRLQDSYEQYF.

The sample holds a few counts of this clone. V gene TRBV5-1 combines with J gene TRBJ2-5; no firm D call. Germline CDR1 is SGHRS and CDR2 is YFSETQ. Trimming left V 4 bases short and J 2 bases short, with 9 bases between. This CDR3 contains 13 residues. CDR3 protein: CASSVVRQETQYF. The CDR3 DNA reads TGCGCCAGCAGCGTCGTTCGGCAAGAGACCCAGTACTTC.

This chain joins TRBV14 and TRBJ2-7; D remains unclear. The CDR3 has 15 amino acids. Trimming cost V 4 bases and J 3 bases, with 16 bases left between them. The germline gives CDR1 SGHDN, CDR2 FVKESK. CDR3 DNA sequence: TGTGCCAGCAGCCCTCAGGCGTGGATAAGCTACGAGCAGTACTTC. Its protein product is CASSPQAWISYEQYF.

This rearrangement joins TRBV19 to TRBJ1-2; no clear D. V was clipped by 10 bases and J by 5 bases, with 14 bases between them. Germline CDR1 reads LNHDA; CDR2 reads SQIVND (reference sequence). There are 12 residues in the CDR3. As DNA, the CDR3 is TGTGCCACCTGGTGGGGAGAGTATGGCTACACCTTC. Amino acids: CATWWGEYGYTF.

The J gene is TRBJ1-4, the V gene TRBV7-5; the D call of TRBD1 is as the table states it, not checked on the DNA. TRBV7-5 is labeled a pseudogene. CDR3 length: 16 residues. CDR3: CVRSLSVIGQVEKLFF. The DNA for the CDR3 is TGTGTCAGAAGCTTATCGGTGATTGGACAGGTTGAAAAACTGTTTTTT.

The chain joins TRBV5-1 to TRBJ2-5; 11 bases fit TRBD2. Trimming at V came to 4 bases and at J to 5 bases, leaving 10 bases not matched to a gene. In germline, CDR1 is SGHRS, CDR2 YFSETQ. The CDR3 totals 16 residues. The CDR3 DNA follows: TGCGCCAGCAGCCCCACCTCCCCTAGCGGGGGGGAGACCCAGTACTTC. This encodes CASSPTSPSGGETQYF.

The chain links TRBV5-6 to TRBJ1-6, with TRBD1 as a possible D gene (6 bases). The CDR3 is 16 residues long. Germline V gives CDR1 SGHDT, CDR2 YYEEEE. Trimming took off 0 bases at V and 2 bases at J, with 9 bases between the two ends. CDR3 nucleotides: TGTGCCAGCAGCTTGGGTCGGACAGCCTATAATTCACCCCTCCACTTT. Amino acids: CASSLGRTAYNSPLHF.

CDR3 sequence: CASSQPGQGGNYGYTF. CDR3 in DNA: TGTGCCAGCAGCCAACCCGGACAGGGAGGGAACTATGGCTACACCTTC. The chain employs TRBV4-2 and TRBJ1-2; 8 bases align to TRBD1. Unmatched junction bases numbered 7, after V lost 2 bases and J lost 2 bases. The CDR3 is 16 residues long. Germline assignment: CDR1 LGHNA and CDR2 YNFKEQ.

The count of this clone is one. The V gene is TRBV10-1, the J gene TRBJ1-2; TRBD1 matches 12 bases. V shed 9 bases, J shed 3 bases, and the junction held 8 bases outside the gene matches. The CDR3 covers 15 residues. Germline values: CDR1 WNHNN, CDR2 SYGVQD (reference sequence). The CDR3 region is CASRDRGRRDYGYTF. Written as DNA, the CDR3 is TGCGCCAGTCGGGACAGGGGGCGCCGGGACTATGGCTACACCTTC.

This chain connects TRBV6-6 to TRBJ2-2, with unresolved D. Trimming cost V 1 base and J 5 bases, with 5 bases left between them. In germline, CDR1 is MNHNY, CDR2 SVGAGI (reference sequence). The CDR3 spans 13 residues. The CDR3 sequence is CASSYLSTGELFF. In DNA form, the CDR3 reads TGTGCCAGCAGTTACTTATCGACCGGGGAGCTGTTTTTT.

CDR3 region: CASSLGAGTTTEAFF. The DNA for the CDR3 is TGTGCCAGCAGCTTAGGCGCGGGAACTACAACTGAAGCTTTCTTT. This chain links TRBV7-9 with TRBJ1-1; D ambiguous. This CDR3 has 15 amino acids. V gave up 1 base and J gave up 5 bases, with 14 bases separating them. CDR1 is SEHNR, CDR2 FQNEAQ, per germline (reference sequence).

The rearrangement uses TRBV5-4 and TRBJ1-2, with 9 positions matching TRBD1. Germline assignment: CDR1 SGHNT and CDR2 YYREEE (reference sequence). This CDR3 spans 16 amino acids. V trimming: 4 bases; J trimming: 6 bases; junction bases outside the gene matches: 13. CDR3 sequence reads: CASSERMGQGGHGYTF. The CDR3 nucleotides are TGTGCCAGCAGCGAGCGGATGGGACAGGGAGGCCATGGCTACACCTTC.

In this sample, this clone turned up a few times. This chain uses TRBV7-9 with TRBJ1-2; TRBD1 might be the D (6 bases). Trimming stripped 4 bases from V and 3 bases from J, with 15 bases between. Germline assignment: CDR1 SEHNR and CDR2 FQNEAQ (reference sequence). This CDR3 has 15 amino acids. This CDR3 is CASSSTLQGYYGYTF. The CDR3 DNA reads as TGTGCCAGCAGCTCCACCCTACAGGGCTACTATGGCTACACCTTC.

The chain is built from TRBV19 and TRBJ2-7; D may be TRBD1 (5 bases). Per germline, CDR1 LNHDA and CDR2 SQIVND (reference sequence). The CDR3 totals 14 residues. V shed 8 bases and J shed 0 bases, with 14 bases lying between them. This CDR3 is CASCPTVSSYEQYF. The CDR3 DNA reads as TGTGCCAGTTGTCCGACAGTGAGCTCCTACGAGCAGTACTTC.

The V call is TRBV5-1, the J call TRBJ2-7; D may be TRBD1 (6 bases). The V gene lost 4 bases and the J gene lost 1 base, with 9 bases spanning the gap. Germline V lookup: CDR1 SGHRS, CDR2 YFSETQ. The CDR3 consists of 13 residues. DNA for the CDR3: TGCGCCAGCAGCGGCGACAGGTCCTACGAGCAGTACTTC. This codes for CASSGDRSYEQYF.

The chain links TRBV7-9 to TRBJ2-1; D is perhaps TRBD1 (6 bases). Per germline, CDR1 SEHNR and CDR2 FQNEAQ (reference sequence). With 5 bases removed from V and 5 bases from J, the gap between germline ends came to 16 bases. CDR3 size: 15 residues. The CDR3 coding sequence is TGTGCCAGCAGCCCACCGTCACGACAGGACAATGAGCAGTTCTTC. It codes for CASSPPSRQDNEQFF.